Below, 27 T cell receptor beta chains from the same sample are listed, as sequenced in a study of T-cell reconstitution after alpha-beta-depleted transplantation in children. A library of TCRbeta sequences, prepared with unique molecular identifiers, was generated. A single record per CDR3 protein comes from TCRdb applying MiXCR to the PCR reads. The repertoire has a few hundred thousand distinct CDR3 sequences, 9.5% to 13% of them found once; the top ten carry 4.5% to 7%. Here the sequenced sample was PBMCs from the stem cell graft donor, taken from the stem cell graft. Receptor source: a human donor who donated a stem cell graft to a child with acute myeloid leukemia.

This chain connects TRBV20-1 to TRBJ2-2, with a weak D call TRBD1 (7 bases). Trimming left V 5 bases short and J 7 bases short, with 14 bases between. This CDR3 contains 13 residues. Germline CDR1 is DFQATT and CDR2 is SNEGSKA (reference sequence). The chain's CDR3 is CSALEGAVGELFF. The DNA for the CDR3 is TGCAGTGCTTTGGAGGGGGCGGTCGGGGAGCTGTTTTTT.

This clonotype was picked up many times. The V call is TRBV7-9, the J call TRBJ1-5, with TRBD1 matching over 11 bases. V shed 4 bases, J shed 7 bases, and the junction held 6 bases outside the gene matches. This CDR3 is built from 15 residues. CDR1 and CDR2 (germline): SEHNR, FQNEAQ (reference sequence). CDR3 nucleotides: TGTGCCAGCAGCTCGGACAGGGGGCCGGGACAGCCCCAGCATTTT. Its protein product is CASSSDRGPGQPQHF.

This clonotype was seen a handful of times. The rearrangement joins TRBV9 to TRBJ2-3, with 7 positions matching TRBD2. The CDR3 spans 15 residues. With V trimmed by 0 bases and J by 2 bases, 3 bases remained unmatched. The germline V gene encodes CDR1 SGDLS and CDR2 YYNGEE. In nucleotides, the CDR3 is TGTGCCAGCAGCGTAGTCGGGGGGAACACAGATACGCAGTATTTT. This gives the protein CASSVVGGNTDTQYF.

This clonotype came up many times. J is TRBJ2-4 and V is TRBV20-1, with D unresolved. The ends were cut back, 0 bases at V and 6 bases at J, with 6 bases in the middle. The CDR3 is made up of 12 amino acids. The V gene's germline CDR1 is DFQATT and CDR2 SNEGSKA (reference sequence). Here the CDR3 DNA reads TGCAGTGCTAGAGATCATAGAAACATTCAGTACTTC. Translating gives CSARDHRNIQYF.

The chain links TRBV19 to TRBJ2-3; 10 nucleotides align to TRBD2. In germline, CDR1 is LNHDA, CDR2 SQIVND (reference sequence). The CDR3 has 14 residues. The junction had 8 bases not matched to a gene; V was cut back by 8 bases and J by 6 bases. The CDR3 region has the DNA TGTGCCAGTGCTAGCGGGAGAATTGCCGATACGCAGTATTTT. Its translation is CASASGRIADTQYF. Full variable domain (outside the CDR3, taken from reference TRBV19 and TRBJ2-3): DGGITQSPKYLFRKEGQNVTLSCEQNLNHDAMYWYRQDPGQGLRLIYYSQIVNDFQKGDIAEGYSVSREKKESFPLTVTSAQKNPTAFYLCASASGRIADTQYFGPGTRLTVL.

This clonotype was picked up many times. In DNA, the CDR3 is TGTGCCAGCAGCCAAGAAGGGAGTGGCCAAGAGACCCAGTACTTC. Translating gives CASSQEGSGQETQYF. The rearrangement uses TRBV4-2 and TRBJ2-5, with a weak D call TRBD2 (5 bases). CDR3 length equals 15 residues. V was pared by 0 bases and J by 1 base, with 9 bases between. Germline V gives CDR1 LGHNA, CDR2 YNFKEQ.

This clonotype has at least ten counts. The J gene is TRBJ2-1, the V gene TRBV12-3 or TRBV12-4; D gene unclear. V dropped 4 bases and J dropped 6 bases, with 7 bases sitting between them. The CDR3 contains 12 residues. This CDR3 reads CASSSVGNEQFF. In nucleotides, the CDR3 is TGTGCCAGCAGTTCTGTCGGCAATGAGCAGTTCTTC.

The gene calls are TRBV3-1 and TRBJ2-1; 9 nucleotides agree with TRBD2. CDR3 length equals 13 residues. The V gene's germline CDR1 is LGHDT and CDR2 YNNKEL (reference sequence). V lost 5 bases and J lost 8; bases outside the gene matches: 4. CDR3 in amino acids: CASSSRTSDEQFF. CDR3 in DNA: TGTGCCAGCAGCTCTAGGACTAGCGATGAGCAGTTCTTC.

The chain recombines TRBV5-8 with TRBJ2-1, with 8 bases fitting TRBD2. Losses at the gene ends were 3 bases for V and 8 bases for J; bases not matched to a gene: 7. The V gene's germline CDR1 is SGHTS and CDR2 YDEGEE. The CDR3 consists of 14 residues. The CDR3 bases are TGTGCCAGCAGCTGGAAGCGGGAGTTGGATGAGCAGTTCTTC. Residues: CASSWKRELDEQFF.

The chain couples TRBV5-1 to TRBJ2-1, with 10 positions matching TRBD2. Germline loops: CDR1 SGHRS, CDR2 YFSETQ. J was trimmed by 9 bases and V by 2 bases; bases with no gene match: 8. This CDR3 is built from 15 residues. The CDR3 sequence: CASSFGTSEGVEQFF. In DNA form, the CDR3 reads TGCGCCAGCAGCTTCGGGACTAGCGAGGGCGTTGAGCAGTTCTTC. The full variable domain, rest sourced from reference TRBV5-1 and TRBJ2-1, is KAGVTQTPRYLIKTRGQQVTLSCSPISGHRSVSWYQQTPGQGLQFLFEYFSETQRNKGNFPGRFSGRQFSNSRSEMNVSTLELGDSALYLCASSFGTSEGVEQFFGPGTRLTVL.

This clonotype has at least ten counts. The rearrangement joins TRBV7-2 to TRBJ2-2, with D unclear. Germline CDR1 reads SGHTA; CDR2 reads FQGNSA. The CDR3 loop spans 12 amino acids. V shed 2 bases and J shed 7 bases, with 5 bases lying between them. Written as DNA, the CDR3 is TGTGCCAGCAGCTTATATGTCGGGGAGCTGTTTTTT. It codes for CASSLYVGELFF.

The chain couples TRBV6-1 to TRBJ1-2; TRBD1 is a possible D gene (5 bases). Germline V gene sequence: CDR1 MNHNS, CDR2 SASEGT. V was clipped by 6 bases and J by 6 bases, with 20 bases between them. This CDR3 comprises 15 residues. CDR3 loop: CASRTASTGVDGYTF. The CDR3 bases are TGTGCCAGCAGAACCGCCTCCACGGGGGTCGATGGCTACACCTTC.

The chain has TRBV9 and TRBJ2-1, with 9 bases fitting TRBD1. The CDR3 length is 16 residues. V was pared by 3 bases and J by 4 bases, with 8 bases of the junction left unmatched. From germline, CDR1 is SGDLS and CDR2 YYNGEE. The CDR3 DNA is TGTGCCAGCAGCGGCACGGGACAGGGCCTATACAATGAGCAGTTCTTC. As protein: CASSGTGQGLYNEQFF.

The J gene is TRBJ2-1, the V gene TRBV2; 14 bases are a match to TRBD2. This CDR3 is built from 15 residues. CDR1 and CDR2 from the germline V gene are SNHLY and FYNNEI. V was pared by 7 bases and J by 10 bases, with 9 bases of the junction left unmatched. This CDR3 reads CASTARLAGGQEQFF. In DNA, the CDR3 is TGTGCCAGCACCGCCCGACTAGCGGGGGGGCAAGAGCAGTTCTTC.

The V gene is TRBV6-1, the J gene TRBJ2-5; 9 nucleotides match TRBD2. The V gene's germline CDR1 is MNHNS and CDR2 SASEGT. This CDR3 has 16 residues. The V gene end was trimmed by 5 bases and the J gene end by 4 bases; junction bases not matched to a gene: 11. CDR3 DNA: TGTGCCAGCAGTCCCCCGGGGCGGGGGGGCGGAGAGACCCAGTACTTC. It translates to CASSPPGRGGGETQYF.

Only a few counts were recorded for this clonotype. V and J are TRBV4-3 and TRBJ1-6; 7 bases align to TRBD1. CDR1 is LGHNA, CDR2 YSLEER, per germline. The V segment lost 4 bases and the J segment 8 bases; nucleotides outside the gene matches: 5. This CDR3 has 14 amino acids. DNA of the CDR3: TGCGCCAGCAGCCGACAGGGAAGGTATTCACCCCTCCACTTT. This gives the protein CASSRQGRYSPLHF.

This clonotype came up many times. CDR3 amino acids: CASSLSASGVYTQYF. CDR3 in DNA: TGCGCCAGCAGCTTGTCGGCTAGCGGGGTGTATACGCAGTATTTT. The V and J genes are TRBV5-1 and TRBJ2-3, with TRBD2 matching 9 bases. Germline trimming cut 1 base from V and 7 bases from J; bases unmatched to any gene: 7. The germline gives CDR1 SGHRS, CDR2 YFSETQ. CDR3 length: 15 residues.

This clonotype was picked up many times. The rearrangement links TRBV10-2 to TRBJ1-6; D call uncertain. The CDR3 runs to 13 residues. Germline values: CDR1 WSHSY, CDR2 SAAADI. With 8 bases removed from V and 0 bases from J, the gap between germline ends came to 5 bases. CDR3 sequence (DNA): TGCGCCAGCCGGGACTCCTATAATTCACCCCTCCACTTT. Its protein is CASRDSYNSPLHF.

In its sample, this clonotype was seen a few times. The chain combines TRBV7-2 with TRBJ2-7; D gene unclear. The CDR3 runs to 14 residues. V lost 2 bases, J lost 3 bases, and 11 bases lay in between. CDR1 is SGHTA and CDR2 is FQGNSA in the germline V gene. CDR3 protein: CASSLNVHIYEQYF. The CDR3 DNA reads as TGTGCCAGCAGCTTAAACGTCCACATCTACGAGCAGTACTTC.

The chain combines TRBV6-1 with TRBJ2-7; 7 bases match TRBD1. Germline CDR1 is MNHNS and CDR2 is SASEGT. With V trimmed by 8 bases and J by 2 bases, 9 bases remained unmatched. This CDR3 region has 14 residues. CDR3: CASSALDRTYEQYF. Here the CDR3 DNA reads TGTGCCAGCTCGGCCCTGGACAGGACCTACGAGCAGTACTTC.

The chain uses TRBV12-3 or TRBV12-4 and TRBJ2-4, with D tentatively TRBD1 (6 bases). The CDR3 has 13 residues. Between the trimmed V and J ends, which lost 3 bases and 8 bases, there was a span of 11 bases. Here the CDR3 DNA reads TGTGCCAGCAGTTTCAGGGGCGGTGACATTCAGTACTTC. It is translated as CASSFRGGDIQYF.

In this sample, this clonotype turned up a few times. This sequence may be a read error, since a much larger clone differs from it by one base. The chain carries TRBV20-1 and TRBJ1-5; D may be TRBD1 (5 bases). The CDR3 runs to 16 residues. Germline loops: CDR1 DFQATT, CDR2 SNEGSKA (reference sequence). The CDR3 protein is CCARDTGTESNQPQHF. The CDR3 region has the DNA TGCTGTGCTAGAGATACCGGGACTGAGAGCAATCAGCCCCAGCATTTT.

The table lists this clonotype with a few counts. CDR3 in amino acids: CSARDLLAKDNEQFF. The CDR3 DNA reads TGCAGTGCTAGAGATCTACTAGCTAAAGACAATGAGCAGTTCTTC. The V call is TRBV20-1, the J call TRBJ2-1; D perhaps matches TRBD2 (6 bases). The V gene lost 0 bases and the J gene lost 5 bases, with 14 bases spanning the gap. Per germline, CDR1 DFQATT and CDR2 SNEGSKA (reference sequence). The CDR3 totals 15 residues.

This clonotype was found many times. The chain employs TRBV6-1 and TRBJ2-3, with D maybe TRBD2 (6 bases). V lost 3 bases and J 6 bases, leaving 10 bases between the germline ends. Germline V lookup: CDR1 MNHNS, CDR2 SASEGT. The CDR3 extends over 13 amino acids. The CDR3 DNA reads as TGTGCCAGCAGTGAGCCGGGAGCGGATACGCAGTATTTT. It translates to CASSEPGADTQYF.

This clonotype was found a few times. The rearrangement uses TRBV27 and TRBJ1-1, with a tentative D call TRBD1 (6 bases). CDR1 is MNHEY and CDR2 is SMNVEV in the germline V gene (reference sequence). CDR3 size: 15 residues. The V end was cut by 3 bases, the J end by 1 base, with 12 bases between. CDR3 region: CASSFLGARNTEAFF. As DNA, the CDR3 is TGTGCCAGCAGTTTTTTGGGGGCTCGGAACACTGAAGCTTTCTTT.

This clonotype was counted a few times. The genes are TRBV5-1 and TRBJ2-7, with 11 bases matching TRBD2. The CDR3 has 16 residues. V lost 0 bases, J lost 0 bases, and 2 bases stayed unmatched. Germline CDR1 and CDR2: SGHRS and YFSETQ. DNA for the CDR3: TGCGCCAGCAGCTTGGGGACTAGCGGGTCCTCCTACGAGCAGTACTTC. Translating gives CASSLGTSGSSYEQYF.

This chain links TRBV5-1 with TRBJ2-5; possibly TRBD1 for D (6 bases). This CDR3 has 13 residues. Trimming removed 4 bases at V and 4 bases at J, with 11 bases between. Germline CDR1 reads SGHRS; CDR2 reads YFSETQ. This CDR3 is CASSTGHLETQYF. CDR3 bases: TGCGCCAGCAGCACGGGACATTTAGAGACCCAGTACTTC.